One sample yielded the 19 T cell receptor beta chains listed below, sequenced in a study of spatial heterogeneity in lung cancer. Sample time point: sample taken at primary tumor resection. TCRdb processed the 5' RACE reads anew with MiXCR; each CDR3 protein has one entry. The sample consists of about 24,000 distinct CDR3 sequences, 3.3% of them appearing once. Specimen: PBMCs, collected at surgery. These receptors were taken from a female donor with early-stage non-small cell lung cancer.

This clonotype was recorded many times. The chain is built from TRBV28 and TRBJ2-7; D is tentatively TRBD1 or TRBD2 (5 bases each). Trimming left V 6 bases short and J 12 bases short, with 21 bases between. The CDR3 loop spans 13 amino acids. Germline loops: CDR1 MDHEN, CDR2 SYDVKM. CDR3 residues: CASSQGSPGRRYF. Here the CDR3 DNA reads TGTGCCAGCAGCCAGGGCTCCCCGGGGAGACGGTACTTC.

This clonotype was seen many times. The chain recombines TRBV25-1 with TRBJ2-7, with TRBD1 matching 8 bases. The CDR3 runs 14 residues. Germline assignment: CDR1 MGHDK and CDR2 SYGVNS. V shed 2 bases, J shed 6 bases, and the junction held 6 bases outside the gene matches. This CDR3 reads CASSEKDRDPEQYF. The CDR3 DNA reads as TGTGCCAGCAGTGAAAAGGACAGGGACCCCGAGCAGTACTTC.

This clonotype was observed many times. The chain combines TRBV5-1 with TRBJ2-7; no firm D call. The CDR3 totals 12 residues. Trimming stripped 3 bases from V and 5 bases from J, with 9 bases between. CDR1 is SGHRS, CDR2 YFSETQ, per germline. CDR3 DNA sequence: TGCGCCAGCAGCTCGGACCGCCACGAGCAGTACTTC. It specifies CASSSDRHEQYF.

This clonotype was picked up many times. The V and J genes are TRBV20-1 and TRBJ1-1, with 10 bases fitting TRBD1. The CDR3 contains 16 residues. Trimming cost V 6 bases and J 4 bases; bases outside gene matches: 14. Germline V CDR1 and CDR2: DFQATT, SNEGSKA (reference sequence). CDR3 sequence reads: CSAQIGQGVLGTEAFF. The CDR3 nucleotides read TGCAGTGCCCAAATCGGACAGGGGGTGTTGGGCACTGAAGCTTTCTTT.

This clonotype was seen many times. V usage is TRBV6-6 and J usage is TRBJ2-7; 9 bases are shared with TRBD1. CDR3 length equals 14 residues. Trimming took 4 bases from V and 2 from J; bases not matched to a gene: 3. Germline values: CDR1 MNHNY, CDR2 SVGAGI (reference sequence). CDR3 loop: CASSSGTGPYEQYF. The CDR3 region has the DNA TGTGCCAGCAGTTCCGGGACAGGGCCCTACGAGCAGTACTTC.

This clonotype was counted at least ten times. This chain connects TRBV28 to TRBJ1-5; tentatively, D is TRBD1 (6 bases). The CDR3 is made up of 16 amino acids. From germline, CDR1 is MDHEN and CDR2 SYDVKM. Trimming pared 4 bases from V and 1 base from J, leaving 14 bases between. DNA for the CDR3: TGTGCCAGCAGTTCCCTATCTCAGGGGAGCAATCAGCCCCAGCATTTT. This translates into CASSSLSQGSNQPQHF.

This clonotype has ten or more counts. The V gene is TRBV28, the J gene TRBJ2-2; the D gene is possibly TRBD1 (6 bases). Per the germline V gene, CDR1 is MDHEN and CDR2 is SYDVKM. Trimming took 4 bases from V and 5 from J, leaving 11 bases between them. The CDR3 consists of 14 residues. The CDR3 nucleotides are TGTGCCAGCAGTTCCTCACAGGGAACCGGGGAGCTGTTTTTT. Translated: CASSSSQGTGELFF.

The gene calls are TRBV28 and TRBJ2-7; unclear D gene. V dropped 7 bases and J dropped 6 bases, with 13 bases sitting between them. The germline V gene encodes CDR1 MDHEN and CDR2 SYDVKM. CDR3 size: 12 residues. In DNA form, the CDR3 reads TGTGCCAGCACCGCCCCACCTCCCGAGCAGTACTTC. It yields the protein CASTAPPPEQYF.

This clonotype was recorded many times. V gene TRBV13 combines with J gene TRBJ2-7, with no clear D. The germline V and J ends were trimmed by 4 bases and 6 bases, with 10 bases remaining between them. This CDR3 spans 12 amino acids. Germline lookup yields CDR1 PRHDT and CDR2 FYEKMQ (reference sequence). As DNA, the CDR3 is TGTGCCAGCAGCTGGTCCTTTGGCGAGCAGTACTTC. Translation: CASSWSFGEQYF.

This clonotype appeared many times. The J gene is TRBJ2-1, the V gene TRBV20-1; 9 nucleotides line up with TRBD1. Germline values: CDR1 DFQATT, CDR2 SNEGSKA (reference sequence). After removal of 8 bases from V and 7 bases from J, the junction contained 6 bases not matched to a gene. This CDR3 spans 12 amino acids. The CDR3 DNA follows: TGCAGTCAGACAGGGGGATGGAATGAGCAGTTCTTC. Amino acid sequence: CSQTGGWNEQFF.

This clonotype was seen at least ten times. The CDR3 loop reads CASSQGYGTRQFF. CDR3 in DNA: TGTGCCAGCAGCCAAGGTTATGGGACTAGACAGTTCTTC. This chain uses TRBV3-1 with TRBJ2-1, with 8 bases that match TRBD2. CDR3 length equals 13 residues. From germline, CDR1 is LGHDT and CDR2 YNNKEL (reference sequence). V gave up 1 base and J gave up 13 bases; unmatched junction bases: 6.

This clonotype was picked up many times. The chain joins TRBV15 to TRBJ2-2; no clear D gene. V was clipped by 0 bases and J by 5 bases, with 7 bases between them. The CDR3 has 14 amino acids. In germline, CDR1 is LNHNV, CDR2 YYDKDF (reference sequence). The CDR3 DNA sequence: TGTGCCACCAGCAGAGATCGGGTAACCGGGGAGCTGTTTTTT. This sequence encodes CATSRDRVTGELFF.

The J gene is TRBJ2-1, the V gene TRBV6-5; D is ambiguous. The CDR3 totals 12 residues. Per the germline V gene, CDR1 is MNHEY and CDR2 is SVGAGI. The germline V and J ends were trimmed by 0 bases and 7 bases, with 4 bases remaining between them. This CDR3 is CASSYSQNEQFF. The CDR3 DNA is TGTGCCAGCAGTTACTCTCAGAATGAGCAGTTCTTC.

This clonotype was picked up many times. J is TRBJ1-3 and V is TRBV3-1, with TRBD1 matching over 7 bases. The V gene's germline CDR1 is LGHDT and CDR2 YNNKEL (reference sequence). The J segment lost 2 bases and the V segment lost 2 bases, leaving 3 bases of the junction unmatched. The CDR3 has 15 amino acids. The CDR3 is CASSQPGTAGNTIYF. In DNA, the CDR3 is TGTGCCAGCAGCCAACCGGGGACAGCTGGAAACACCATATATTTT.

At least ten counts were recorded for this clonotype. This chain connects TRBV20-1 to TRBJ2-2; unclear D gene. Germline-derived CDR1 and CDR2 are DFQATT and SNEGSKA (reference sequence). This CDR3 contains 13 residues. Trimming left V 0 bases short and J 4 bases short, with 6 bases between. This CDR3 is CSARDPTTGELFF. CDR3 nucleotides: TGCAGTGCTAGAGATCCCACCACCGGGGAGCTGTTTTTT.

This clonotype was counted ten times or more. The V and J genes are TRBV29-1 and TRBJ2-3, with 8 bases identical to TRBD2. V shed 6 bases, J shed 10 bases, and the junction held 12 bases outside the gene matches. The CDR3 loop spans 13 amino acids. Per the germline V gene, CDR1 is SQVTM and CDR2 is ANQGSEA. The CDR3 nucleotides read TGCAGCGTGATCCGTAGCCGGGAGGGTTCGCAGTATTTT. It codes for CSVIRSREGSQYF.

There are many counts of this clonotype. CDR3 in amino acids: CASSMGPEYSPLHF. The CDR3 DNA is TGCGCCAGCAGCATGGGACCGGAATATTCACCCCTCCACTTT. V usage is TRBV5-1 and J usage is TRBJ1-6; perhaps TRBD1 as D (5 bases). The CDR3 totals 14 residues. The V gene lost 4 bases and the J gene lost 8 bases, with 13 bases spanning the gap. Germline V gene data show CDR1 as SGHRS and CDR2 as YFSETQ.

The rearrangement links TRBV6-5 to TRBJ1-2, with 8 bases identical to TRBD1. Germline V CDR1 and CDR2: MNHEY, SVGAGI. Germline trimming cut 7 bases from V and 3 bases from J; bases unmatched to any gene: 7. The CDR3 length is 14 residues. The CDR3 coding sequence is TGTGCCAGCAACGACAGGGGTGGTGACTATGGCTACACCTTC. It yields the protein CASNDRGGDYGYTF.

This clonotype was detected many times. The genes are TRBV7-2 and TRBJ2-6, with TRBD1 identical over 11 bases. This CDR3 is built from 17 residues. The trim removed 0 bases at V and 5 bases at J, leaving 3 bases unmatched. Germline V gene sequence: CDR1 SGHTA, CDR2 FQGNSA. CDR3 DNA: TGTGCCAGCAGCTTAGCAGGGACAGGGGGAAGGGCCAACGTCCTGACTTTC. It specifies CASSLAGTGGRANVLTF.